Following are 17 T cell receptor beta chains from one sample sequenced in a study of blood T cell repertoires in COVID-19. Clones were sequenced by immunoSEQ multiplex PCR, and TCRdb holds only the in-frame ones, with some missing. This table has some 78,000 clones, about nine tenths appearing once. The sample comprised peripheral blood. Receptors originate from a man aged 50 to 59 with active or convalescent COVID-19.

Here the CDR3 reads CASNRGFGEAFF. In DNA form, the CDR3 reads TGTGCCAGCAACAGGGGTTTTGGTGAAGCTTTCTTT. The rearrangement uses TRBV25-1 and TRBJ1-1; TRBD1 agrees at 7 bases. CDR1 MGHDK and CDR2 SYGVNS come from the germline V gene. The CDR3 loop spans 12 amino acids. Losses at the gene ends were 7 bases for V and 7 bases for J; bases not matched to a gene: 6.

The chain is built from TRBV19 and TRBJ2-1; D is perhaps TRBD2 (6 bases). With 3 bases removed from V and 8 bases from J, the gap between germline ends came to 17 bases. The CDR3 is 15 residues long. CDR1 is LNHDA and CDR2 is SQIVND in the germline V gene (reference sequence). For the CDR3, the DNA is TGTGCCAGTAGTATGGACGGGAGTCTTTCGGATGAGCAGTTCTTC. Amino acid sequence: CASSMDGSLSDEQFF.

The rearrangement uses TRBV6-2 or TRBV6-3 and TRBJ1-2; D is ambiguous. Germline CDR1 reads MNHEY; CDR2 reads SVGEGT. The CDR3 extends over 16 amino acids. Trimming removed 6 bases at V and 5 bases at J, with 22 bases between. The CDR3 bases are TGTGCCAGCAGCCCTAATATGCGGGGAGTAGGGTATGGCTACACCTTC. Translation gives CASSPNMRGVGYGYTF.

The chain couples TRBV19 to TRBJ2-5; a weak D match, TRBD2 (7 bases). The CDR3 contains 14 residues. V was shortened by 9 bases and J by 1 base, with 15 bases between the two germline ends. In germline, CDR1 is LNHDA, CDR2 SQIVND (reference sequence). The CDR3 DNA reads as TGTGCCAGCGGAACGGGGGGCTCCCAAGAGACCCAGTACTTC. This codes for CASGTGGSQETQYF.

This clone was found once. The rearrangement links TRBV7-8 to TRBJ1-1; D ambiguous. Germline V gives CDR1 SGHVS, CDR2 FQNEAQ. The CDR3 length is 15 residues. The germline V and J ends were trimmed by 2 bases and 5 bases, with 15 bases remaining between them. CDR3 loop: CASSLQGGRGTEAFF. For the CDR3, the DNA is TGTGCCAGCAGCTTACAAGGAGGCCGCGGGACTGAAGCTTTCTTT.

The chain joins TRBV7-8 to TRBJ2-3; D is perhaps TRBD2 (6 bases). CDR1 is SGHVS and CDR2 is FQNEAQ in the germline V gene. The CDR3 extends over 18 amino acids. V lost 5 bases to trimming and J lost 0 bases, with 21 bases between them. CDR3 sequence: CASSQSTGTGKSTDTQYF. DNA for the CDR3: TGTGCCAGCAGCCAATCGACCGGGACTGGAAAAAGCACAGATACGCAGTATTTT.

This chain links TRBV11-2 with TRBJ2-7; a possible D gene is TRBD1 (5 bases). Trimming took off 5 bases at V and 3 bases at J, with 14 bases between the two ends. Per the germline V gene, CDR1 is SGHAT and CDR2 is FQNNGV. The CDR3 consists of 14 residues. The CDR3 nucleotides read TGTGCCAGCAGCGCCGGAACAGGAGACTACGAGCAGTACTTC. Translated, it gives CASSAGTGDYEQYF.

The genes are TRBV4-1 and TRBJ1-1; 11 bases line up with TRBD1. The CDR3 is 15 residues long. The V segment lost 9 bases and the J segment 5 bases; nucleotides outside the gene matches: 11. Germline V gives CDR1 MGHRA, CDR2 YSYEKL. The CDR3 bases are TGCGCCAGGTTCCGGGACAGGGGGTTAGGGACTGAAGCTTTCTTT. This sequence encodes CARFRDRGLGTEAFF.

This rearrangement joins TRBV25-1 to TRBJ2-5, with no clear D. Germline loops: CDR1 MGHDK, CDR2 SYGVNS. The CDR3 spans 15 residues. V was trimmed by 8 bases and J by 4 bases, leaving 20 bases between them. CDR3 loop: CASGTLTAARETQYF. CDR3 DNA sequence: TGTGCCAGCGGAACGCTGACCGCGGCTCGAGAGACCCAGTACTTC.

This chain connects TRBV29-1 to TRBJ1-1; D may be TRBD1 (6 bases). The CDR3 has 13 residues. CDR1 SQVTM and CDR2 ANQGSEA come from the germline V gene. V lost 6 bases and J 5 bases, leaving 16 bases between the germline ends. CDR3 sequence (DNA): TGCAGCGTGGACACAGGGCCCCTGACTGAAGCTTTCTTT. Amino acid sequence: CSVDTGPLTEAFF.

The chain recombines TRBV19 with TRBJ1-1; D might be TRBD1 (6 bases). V lost 1 base and J lost 11, with 14 bases in between. The CDR3 has 13 residues. The germline V gene has CDR1 LNHDA and CDR2 SQIVND (reference sequence). The CDR3 sequence: CASSIVGGRSAFF. CDR3 sequence (DNA): TGTGCCAGTAGTATAGTGGGGGGGCGTTCGGCTTTCTTT.

V usage is TRBV2 and J usage is TRBJ2-1, with TRBD1 matching 7 bases. Trimming took 6 bases from V and 2 from J; bases not matched to a gene: 7. Germline V gene lookup returns CDR1 SNHLY and CDR2 FYNNEI. CDR3 length equals 15 residues. The chain's CDR3 is CASRELTGTYNEQFF. The CDR3 nucleotides are TGTGCCAGCAGAGAACTGACAGGGACCTACAATGAGCAGTTCTTC.

V and J are TRBV28 and TRBJ1-3, with D possibly being TRBD1 (6 bases). Trimming shortened V by 10 bases and J by 4 bases, and 17 bases separated the two germline ends. Germline V gene sequence: CDR1 MDHEN, CDR2 SYDVKM. This CDR3 region has 14 residues. CDR3 amino acids: CAISQGALGNTIYF. The DNA for the CDR3 is TGTGCCATCTCACAGGGCGCGCTGGGAAACACCATATATTTT.

The V gene is TRBV6-2 or TRBV6-3, the J gene TRBJ2-7, with 7 bases lining up with TRBD1. This CDR3 contains 14 residues. From germline, CDR1 is MNHEY and CDR2 SVGEGT. V shed 5 bases and J 3 bases; nucleotides not matched to a gene: 7. The CDR3 reads CASSQLTGNYEQYF. In DNA form, the CDR3 reads TGTGCCAGCAGTCAGTTGACAGGGAACTACGAGCAGTACTTC.

The rearrangement uses TRBV25-1 and TRBJ1-2; 8 bases match TRBD1. CDR3 length equals 15 residues. The ends lost 3 bases at V and 0 bases at J; junction bases unmatched: 3. CDR1 and CDR2 from the germline V gene are MGHDK and SYGVNS. The chain's CDR3 is CASSDSRGPNYGYTF. In DNA form, the CDR3 reads TGTGCCAGCAGTGACAGCAGGGGGCCTAACTATGGCTACACCTTC.

The chain employs TRBV5-1 and TRBJ2-3, with TRBD1 as a possible D gene (5 bases). The CDR3 has 16 residues. Looked up from germline, CDR1 is SGHRS and CDR2 is YFSETQ. Trimming stripped 5 bases from V and 0 bases from J, with 16 bases between. CDR3 loop: CASREYGQTSTDTQYF. The CDR3 DNA reads TGCGCCAGCAGGGAATATGGACAAACTAGCACAGATACGCAGTATTTT. Full variable domain (rest looked up from reference TRBV5-1 and TRBJ2-3): KAGVTQTPRYLIKTRGQQVTLSCSPISGHRSVSWYQQTPGQGLQFLFEYFSETQRNKGNFPGRFSGRQFSNSRSEMNVSTLELGDSALYLCASREYGQTSTDTQYFGPGTRLTVL.

The chain is built from TRBV6-6 and TRBJ2-2, with 8 nucleotides matching TRBD1. Per the germline V gene, CDR1 is MNHNY and CDR2 is SVGAGI (reference sequence). V lost 5 bases to trimming and J lost 8 bases; unmatched junction nucleotides: 7. The CDR3 loop spans 14 amino acids. CDR3 region: CASSHQGAGGELFF. CDR3 coding DNA: TGTGCCAGCAGTCACCAGGGGGCCGGGGGGGAGCTGTTTTTT.